This passage covers 30 T cell receptor beta chains from one sample sequenced in a study of PD-L1 blockade in urothelial cancer (dated by TCRdb to the late 2010s). The library was obtained by the immunoSEQ multiplex PCR assay. Not all clones reach the TCRdb copy of this immuneACCESS table, which keeps in-frame sequences only. Checked studies attribute under half of the gap to unresolved V genes and leave the rest unexplained. This sample comprises 40,000 or so clones, 82% of them detected only once. The ten biggest clones cover roughly 6.4% of the sample. In the paper's terms, the time point label means: pretreatment peripheral blood. Source: PBMCs, taken around atezolizumab (anti-PD-L1) treatment. These receptors were obtained from a man aged 55 to 69 with urothelial cancer.

The chain couples TRBV6-1 to TRBJ2-7; possible D gene TRBD2, 6 bases. CDR1 and CDR2 from the germline V gene are MNHNS and SASEGT. This CDR3 spans 12 amino acids. The V and J ends lost 10 bases and 4 bases respectively, with 14 bases between them. In nucleotides, the CDR3 is TGTGCCACCAGGAGGGAGATTTACGAGCAGTACTTC. Translation gives CATRREIYEQYF.

J is TRBJ2-7 and V is TRBV5-1, with 8 bases identical to TRBD1. The germline gives CDR1 SGHRS, CDR2 YFSETQ. V lost 4 bases and J lost 0; bases outside the gene matches: 6. This CDR3 contains 15 residues. CDR3 in DNA: TGCGCCAGCAGCCCTCGGACAGGGAGCTCCTACGAGCAGTACTTC. Protein: CASSPRTGSSYEQYF.

This clone was observed a single time. The sample has other DNA sequences that encode this CDR3 too. This chain connects TRBV30 to TRBJ1-3, with D perhaps TRBD1 (5 bases). The CDR3 contains 13 residues. Germline V gene sequence: CDR1 GTSNPN, CDR2 SVGIG (reference sequence). Between the trimmed V and J ends, which lost 5 bases and 0 bases, there was a span of 8 bases. CDR3 sequence reads: CAWQGNSGNTIYF. In DNA form, the CDR3 reads TGTGCCTGGCAGGGTAACTCTGGAAACACCATATATTTT.

The chain uses TRBV5-1 and TRBJ1-6; 9 nucleotides align to TRBD1. The CDR3 is made up of 15 amino acids. In germline, CDR1 is SGHRS, CDR2 YFSETQ. V shed 0 bases and J 7 bases; nucleotides not matched to a gene: 2. The CDR3 protein is CASSLEGQGNSPLHF. The CDR3 nucleotides are TGCGCCAGCAGCTTGGAAGGACAGGGGAATTCACCCCTCCACTTT.

The chain links TRBV5-5 to TRBJ2-7; D gene unclear. Germline V CDR1 and CDR2: SGHKS, YYEKEE (reference sequence). The CDR3 length is 14 residues. The germline V and J ends were trimmed by 0 bases and 1 base, with 8 bases remaining between them. CDR3 sequence reads: CASSLVGRSYEQYF. CDR3 in DNA: TGTGCCAGCAGCTTGGTGGGCAGGTCCTACGAGCAGTACTTC.

The V gene is TRBV7-2, the J gene TRBJ2-1; TRBD2 agrees at 13 bases. The CDR3 has 16 amino acids. The germline V gene has CDR1 SGHTA and CDR2 FQGNSA. V lost 1 base and J lost 9; bases outside the gene matches: 6. Written as DNA, the CDR3 is TGTGCCAGCAGCTTAGGGGGACTAGCGGGGTATGGTGAGCAGTTCTTC. Translating gives CASSLGGLAGYGEQFF.

The chain uses TRBV6-1 and TRBJ2-3; 7 nucleotides agree with TRBD1. Per germline, CDR1 MNHNS and CDR2 SASEGT. Germline trimming cut 6 bases from V and 2 bases from J; bases unmatched to any gene: 8. This CDR3 comprises 15 residues. The CDR3 region is CASSTGALNTDTQYF. As DNA, the CDR3 is TGTGCCAGCAGCACAGGGGCCCTGAACACAGATACGCAGTATTTT.

To note about this clone: Other DNA variants within this sample encode the same CDR3. The chain is built from TRBV19 and TRBJ1-1; D is ambiguous. The V end was cut by 3 bases, the J end by 0 bases, with 5 bases between. CDR1 is LNHDA, CDR2 SQIVND, per germline (reference sequence). The CDR3 covers 13 residues. CDR3 residues: CASSISVNTEAFF. The CDR3 coding sequence is TGTGCCAGTAGTATCTCGGTGAACACTGAAGCTTTCTTT. The complete variable domain, with remaining parts taken from reference TRBV19 and TRBJ1-1, reads DGGITQSPKYLFRKEGQNVTLSCEQNLNHDAMYWYRQDPGQGLRLIYYSQIVNDFQKGDIAEGYSVSREKKESFPLTVTSAQKNPTAFYLCASSISVNTEAFFGQGTRLTVV.

V and J are TRBV2 and TRBJ2-1; TRBD1 matches 11 bases. The CDR3 is made up of 16 amino acids. Germline CDR1 reads SNHLY; CDR2 reads FYNNEI. V lost 6 bases and J lost 9; bases outside the gene matches: 13. CDR3 DNA sequence: TGTGCCAGCAGCCCCCCCGGGACAGGGGGACCGGGTGAGCAGTTCTTC. Amino acid sequence: CASSPPGTGGPGEQFF.

The chain has TRBV6-1 and TRBJ1-4; D perhaps matches TRBD1 (5 bases). Per the germline V gene, CDR1 is MNHNS and CDR2 is SASEGT. Trimming shortened V by 9 bases and J by 0 bases, and 14 bases separated the two germline ends. The CDR3 runs to 15 residues. This chain's CDR3 is CASYRGYATNEKLFF. The CDR3 nucleotides read TGTGCCAGTTATAGGGGCTACGCAACTAATGAAAAACTGTTTTTT.

The rearrangement uses TRBV5-1 and TRBJ1-1; 7 bases are shared with TRBD1. The length of the CDR3 is 14 residues. The J segment lost 2 bases and the V segment lost 4 bases, leaving 5 bases of the junction unmatched. Germline values: CDR1 SGHRS, CDR2 YFSETQ. The CDR3: CASSRTGTNTEAFF. In nucleotides, the CDR3 is TGCGCCAGCAGCCGGACAGGTACCAACACTGAAGCTTTCTTT. Looking up the rest from reference TRBV5-1 and TRBJ1-1 gives the full variable domain: KAGVTQTPRYLIKTRGQQVTLSCSPISGHRSVSWYQQTPGQGLQFLFEYFSETQRNKGNFPGRFSGRQFSNSRSEMNVSTLELGDSALYLCASSRTGTNTEAFFGQGTRLTVV.

This chain uses TRBV2 with TRBJ1-1, with D possibly matching TRBD1 (6 bases). The germline gives CDR1 SNHLY, CDR2 FYNNEI. V gave up 6 bases and J gave up 1 base, with 12 bases separating them. This CDR3 has 14 amino acids. The CDR3 spells CASSYRATNTEAFF. Written as DNA, the CDR3 is TGTGCCAGCAGCTACAGGGCGACGAACACTGAAGCTTTCTTT. Variable domain in full (rest from reference TRBV2 and TRBJ1-1): EPEVTQTPSHQVTQMGQEVILRCVPISNHLYFYWYRQILGQKVEFLVSFYNNEISEKSEIFDDQFSVERPDGSNFTLKIRSTKLEDSAMYFCASSYRATNTEAFFGQGTRLTVV.

This rearrangement joins TRBV5-1 to TRBJ1-4, with TRBD1 identical over 12 bases. The trim removed 0 bases at V and 4 bases at J, leaving 7 bases unmatched. Germline V gene lookup returns CDR1 SGHRS and CDR2 YFSETQ. The CDR3 is 18 amino acids. The CDR3 coding sequence is TGCGCCAGCAGCTTGGGGGACAGGGGGCTTCTTGGTAATGAAAAACTGTTTTTT. It is translated as CASSLGDRGLLGNEKLFF.

The chain joins TRBV4-1 to TRBJ2-5, with a possible D match to TRBD1 (6 bases). With 1 base removed from V and 1 base from J, the gap between germline ends came to 13 bases. CDR1 is MGHRA, CDR2 YSYEKL, per germline. The CDR3 extends over 16 amino acids. The CDR3 region has the DNA TGCGCCAGCAGCCAAGTCTACCAGGGGATCCAAGAGACCCAGTACTTC. Protein: CASSQVYQGIQETQYF.

The rearrangement links TRBV7-9 to TRBJ1-6; D ambiguous. Germline V gene sequence: CDR1 SEHNR, CDR2 FQNEAQ (reference sequence). The germline V and J ends were trimmed by 5 bases and 0 bases, with 11 bases remaining between them. The CDR3 is made up of 16 amino acids. CDR3 nucleotides: TGTGCCAGCAGCCCCGCCGTCAGCTCCTATAATTCACCCCTCCACTTT. As protein: CASSPAVSSYNSPLHF.

The chain links TRBV5-4 to TRBJ2-5, with 8 bases aligning to TRBD1. The CDR3 has 14 residues. The junction had 3 bases not matched to a gene; V was cut back by 2 bases and J by 3 bases. Germline assignment: CDR1 SGHNT and CDR2 YYREEE (reference sequence). CDR3 nucleotides: TGTGCCAGCAGCTTCGGACAGGGCAAAGAGACCCAGTACTTC. This codes for CASSFGQGKETQYF.

In its sample, this clone was seen once. The CDR3 bases are TGCGCCAGCAGCCCCAGGGTGCGAACAGATACGCAGTATTTT. It specifies CASSPRVRTDTQYF. The V gene is TRBV5-1, the J gene TRBJ2-3, with D perhaps TRBD1 (5 bases). V lost 4 bases and J lost 3, with 12 bases in between. The CDR3 consists of 14 residues. The germline V gene has CDR1 SGHRS and CDR2 YFSETQ.

The CDR3 DNA follows: TGTGCCAGCAGCTTAATTAGCTGGAACTACGAGCAGTACTTC. This translates into CASSLISWNYEQYF. The chain employs TRBV7-8 and TRBJ2-7; D is uncertain. The germline CDR1 and CDR2 sequences are SGHVS and FQNEAQ. This CDR3 contains 14 residues. The V gene lost 2 bases and the J gene lost 3 bases, with 11 bases spanning the gap.

The CDR3 protein is CAWSASSGDADTQYF. The CDR3 nucleotides are TGTGCCTGGAGTGCGTCTAGCGGGGACGCAGATACGCAGTATTTT. The chain couples TRBV30 to TRBJ2-3; 9 nucleotides match TRBD2. This CDR3 comprises 15 residues. Germline V gene lookup returns CDR1 GTSNPN and CDR2 SVGIG (reference sequence). Trimming removed 1 base from V and 4 bases from J; junction bases left unmatched: 6.

V and J are TRBV5-4 and TRBJ2-1; 12 bases match TRBD2. The germline V gene has CDR1 SGHNT and CDR2 YYREEE (reference sequence). The CDR3 length is 17 residues. V was pared by 6 bases and J by 2 bases, with 9 bases of the junction left unmatched. CDR3 bases: TGTGCCAGCACCATGACTAGCGGGGGCCTAACCTACAATGAGCAGTTCTTC. Protein sequence: CASTMTSGGLTYNEQFF. Combining the CDR3 with reference TRBV5-4 and TRBJ2-1 gives the whole variable domain ETGVTQSPTHLIKTRGQQVTLRCSSQSGHNTVSWYQQALGQGPQFIFQYYREEENGRGNFPPRFSGLQFPNYSSELNVNALELDDSALYLCASTMTSGGLTYNEQFFGPGTRLTVL.

The chain couples TRBV29-1 to TRBJ1-1; 7 bases map to TRBD1. The length of the CDR3 is 13 residues. Trimming took 8 bases from V and 0 from J; bases not matched to a gene: 6. CDR1 and CDR2 from the germline V gene are SQVTM and ANQGSEA. CDR3 nucleotides: TGCAGCTCGCGGGACAGCATGAACACTGAAGCTTTCTTT. Translating gives CSSRDSMNTEAFF.

The sample holds one count of this clone. The chain joins TRBV7-9 to TRBJ2-5; maybe TRBD1 (6 bases). Trimming shortened V by 5 bases and J by 5 bases, and 18 bases separated the two germline ends. Germline V gene sequence: CDR1 SEHNR, CDR2 FQNEAQ (reference sequence). This CDR3 spans 15 amino acids. In nucleotides, the CDR3 is TGTGCCAGCAGCCCCCCCCGTGGGGGCCGGGAGACCCAGTACTTC. Amino acids: CASSPPRGGRETQYF.

This chain uses TRBV7-9 with TRBJ2-6; D remains ambiguous. Germline CDR1 and CDR2: SEHNR and FQNEAQ (reference sequence). V lost 3 bases to trimming and J lost 0 bases, with 3 bases between them. This CDR3 has 14 amino acids. The CDR3 sequence is CASSLSSGANVLTF. The CDR3 DNA reads as TGTGCCAGCAGCTTGAGCTCTGGGGCCAACGTCCTGACTTTC. The full variable domain, completed using reference TRBV7-9 and TRBJ2-6, is DTGVSQNPRHKITKRGQNVTFRCDPISEHNRLYWYRQTLGQGPEFLTYFQNEAQLEKSRLLSDRFSAERPKGSFSTLEIQRTEQGDSAMYLCASSLSSGANVLTFGAGSRLTVL.

The chain couples TRBV5-6 to TRBJ2-5, with 9 nucleotides matching TRBD2. The CDR3 is made up of 14 amino acids. Germline V gene data show CDR1 as SGHDT and CDR2 as YYEEEE. V lost 4 bases, J lost 3 bases, and 4 bases stayed unmatched. The CDR3 is CASSTGTSKETQYF. The CDR3 DNA reads as TGTGCCAGCAGCACCGGGACTAGCAAAGAGACCCAGTACTTC.

J is TRBJ2-5 and V is TRBV11-3; the match to TRBD1 covers 8 bases. Per the germline V gene, CDR1 is SGHNT and CDR2 is YENEEA. V shed 2 bases, J shed 2 bases, and the junction held 1 base outside the gene matches. The length of the CDR3 is 14 residues. The CDR3 DNA reads as TGTGCCAGCAGCTTAAGACAGGGGCAAGAGACCCAGTACTTC. Translated, it gives CASSLRQGQETQYF.

V usage is TRBV29-1 and J usage is TRBJ2-3, with D possibly being TRBD1 (6 bases). Trimming left V 3 bases short and J 1 base short, with 17 bases between. Germline loops: CDR1 SQVTM, CDR2 ANQGSEA. The CDR3 extends over 16 amino acids. CDR3 DNA: TGCAGCGTTGACCTACCGGGACACACAGGCACAGATACGCAGTATTTT. It translates to CSVDLPGHTGTDTQYF.

The V gene is TRBV7-6, the J gene TRBJ1-6; D might be TRBD1 (6 bases). The germline V and J ends were trimmed by 8 bases and 3 bases, with 11 bases remaining between them. CDR3 size: 14 residues. CDR1 and CDR2 (germline): SGHVS, FNYEAQ. DNA for the CDR3: TGTGCCAGCGGGAGGGGGGACTATAATTCACCCCTCCACTTT. Protein product: CASGRGDYNSPLHF.

The chain carries TRBV5-1 and TRBJ1-3, with 7 bases lining up with TRBD1. Germline loops: CDR1 SGHRS, CDR2 YFSETQ. This CDR3 contains 17 residues. J was trimmed by 0 bases and V by 4 bases; bases with no gene match: 10. CDR3 residues: CASSAAQTGLSGNTIYF. CDR3 sequence (DNA): TGCGCCAGCAGCGCCGCCCAGACAGGGCTCTCTGGAAACACCATATATTTT.

The chain uses TRBV6-6 and TRBJ2-7; a weak D match, TRBD1 (6 bases). The CDR3 sequence is 15 residues long. With 0 bases removed from V and 5 bases from J, the gap between germline ends came to 14 bases. Germline V gene sequence: CDR1 MNHNY, CDR2 SVGAGI (reference sequence). In DNA form, the CDR3 reads TGTGCCAGCAGTTACTCGAGGTTGGCAGGGGACGAGCAGTACTTC. This sequence encodes CASSYSRLAGDEQYF.

This chain uses TRBV5-1 with TRBJ2-1; D is uncertain. Germline lookup yields CDR1 SGHRS and CDR2 YFSETQ. This CDR3 spans 12 amino acids. Trimming pared 4 bases from V and 6 bases from J, leaving 8 bases between. CDR3 region: CASSQEFNEQFF. The CDR3 DNA reads TGCGCCAGCAGCCAAGAGTTCAATGAGCAGTTCTTC.